A single sample gave rise to the 17 T cell receptor beta chains below, sequenced in a study of cytomegalovirus exposure and HLA in healthy donors. The PCR made use of 60 Vbeta and 13 Jbeta primers. Only in-frame clones appear in the TCRdb table, and some are missing; sequencing was by immunoSEQ multiplex PCR. The sample lists around 130,000 clones, approximately 85% occurring once. The sequencing sample was made of PBMCs. The receptors here all came from a woman in her twenties or thirties in good health and CMV-seropositive.

V usage is TRBV5-1 and J usage is TRBJ2-7, with 7 bases identical to TRBD2. The CDR3 is 12 amino acids. Germline CDR1 reads SGHRS; CDR2 reads YFSETQ. V was clipped by 4 bases and J by 5 bases; unmatched bases: 3. The CDR3 region is CASSARGDEQYF. CDR3 nucleotides: TGCGCCAGCAGCGCTCGGGGGGACGAGCAGTACTTC.

This chain uses TRBV19 with TRBJ1-5, with D possibly being TRBD1 (6 bases). The germline V gene has CDR1 LNHDA and CDR2 SQIVND (reference sequence). This CDR3 comprises 16 residues. Trimming removed 7 bases at V and 0 bases at J, with 16 bases between. This CDR3 is CASIPKQGASNQPQHF. The CDR3 nucleotides read TGTGCCAGTATCCCTAAACAGGGCGCTAGCAATCAGCCCCAGCATTTT.

The chain employs TRBV7-2 and TRBJ2-1, with D perhaps matching TRBD2 (5 bases). The length of the CDR3 is 14 residues. Looked up from germline, CDR1 is SGHTA and CDR2 is FQGNSA. With 4 bases removed from V and 6 bases from J, the gap between germline ends came to 13 bases. The CDR3 nucleotides are TGTGCCAGCAGCTCCTTTAGCGACGTCAATGAGCAGTTCTTC. This sequence encodes CASSSFSDVNEQFF.

The chain has TRBV5-1 and TRBJ1-2; D perhaps matches TRBD1 (5 bases). Looked up from germline, CDR1 is SGHRS and CDR2 is YFSETQ. V lost 4 bases, J lost 8 bases, and 15 bases lay in between. CDR3 length: 13 residues. The CDR3 region has the DNA TGCGCCAGCAGCCCTAGGACAACGGAAGGCTACACCTTC. Its translation: CASSPRTTEGYTF.

V usage is TRBV7-2 and J usage is TRBJ1-1, with D unresolved. This CDR3 has 15 residues. Germline V gene sequence: CDR1 SGHTA, CDR2 FQGNSA. V lost 1 base, J lost 4 bases, and 13 bases lay in between. CDR3 sequence reads: CASSLVPGTGTEAFF. The CDR3 DNA follows: TGTGCCAGCAGCTTAGTTCCGGGAACTGGCACTGAAGCTTTCTTT.

This clone was counted a single time. The V gene is TRBV7-2, the J gene TRBJ1-2; D is ambiguous. This CDR3 is 13 amino acids long. V shed 3 bases and J shed 4 bases, with 9 bases lying between them. CDR1 is SGHTA, CDR2 FQGNSA, per germline. The CDR3 nucleotides read TGTGCCAGCAGCTTGCGGCAGCCCTATGGCTACACCTTC. Translated, it gives CASSLRQPYGYTF.

A few counts support this clone. The chain recombines TRBV28 with TRBJ2-2; 11 nucleotides line up with TRBD1. Germline V lookup: CDR1 MDHEN, CDR2 SYDVKM. Trimming cost V 6 bases and J 3 bases; bases outside gene matches: 6. The CDR3 covers 16 residues. In DNA, the CDR3 is TGTGCCAGCAGGGGGACAGGGGGATTTTACACCGGGGAGCTGTTTTTT. This gives the protein CASRGTGGFYTGELFF. The variable domain in full, completed from reference TRBV28 and TRBJ2-2, reads DVKVTQSSRYLVKRTGEKVFLECVQDMDHENMFWYRQDPGLGLRLIYFSYDVKMKEKGDIPEGYSVSREKKERFSLILESASTNQTSMYLCASRGTGGFYTGELFFGEGSRLTVL.

The chain couples TRBV7-9 to TRBJ1-2; 7 nucleotides align to TRBD1. The V segment lost 0 bases and the J segment 8 bases; nucleotides outside the gene matches: 6. The CDR3 is 14 residues long. Looked up from germline, CDR1 is SEHNR and CDR2 is FQNEAQ (reference sequence). CDR3 nucleotide sequence: TGTGCCAGCAGCTTAGCCCTCCTGGACAGGGGCTACACCTTC. Amino acids: CASSLALLDRGYTF. The full variable domain, completed using reference TRBV7-9 and TRBJ1-2, is DTGVSQNPRHKITKRGQNVTFRCDPISEHNRLYWYRQTLGQGPEFLTYFQNEAQLEKSRLLSDRFSAERPKGSFSTLEIQRTEQGDSAMYLCASSLALLDRGYTFGSGTRLTVV.

The chain is built from TRBV9 and TRBJ1-1; D is undetermined. Germline lookup yields CDR1 SGDLS and CDR2 YYNGEE. Between the trimmed V and J ends, which lost 4 bases and 5 bases, there was a span of 15 bases. The CDR3 is 14 amino acids. The chain's CDR3 is CASSPSGRVTEAFF. The DNA for the CDR3 is TGTGCCAGCAGCCCCTCGGGAAGGGTTACTGAAGCTTTCTTT.

The table lists this clone with a count of one. This chain joins TRBV7-9 and TRBJ1-5, with a weak D call TRBD1 (6 bases). CDR3 length equals 12 residues. V lost 1 base and J lost 12, with 10 bases in between. CDR1 is SEHNR and CDR2 is FQNEAQ in the germline V gene (reference sequence). The CDR3, as DNA: TGTGCCAGCAGCTTAGGGGGGGGCGTCCAGCATTTT. Residues: CASSLGGGVQHF.

The chain combines TRBV4-2 with TRBJ2-2; no clear D gene. CDR1 is LGHNA and CDR2 is YNFKEQ in the germline V gene. The CDR3 spans 16 residues. The V end lost 1 base, the J end lost 1 base, and 10 bases lay between the germline ends. The CDR3 loop reads CASSQVTAENTGELFF. CDR3 DNA: TGTGCCAGCAGCCAAGTCACGGCGGAGAACACCGGGGAGCTGTTTTTT.

CDR3: CASSTLQGVVPQYF. The CDR3 nucleotides are TGTGCCAGCAGTACCCTCCAGGGGGTTGTGCCCCAGTACTTC. J is TRBJ2-5 and V is TRBV6-1, with 7 bases matching TRBD1. This CDR3 has 14 amino acids. Germline-derived CDR1 and CDR2 are MNHNS and SASEGT. J gave up 9 bases and V 5 bases, and 12 bases lay outside the gene matches.

The chain links TRBV5-1 to TRBJ1-5, with D uncertain. The CDR3 is made up of 14 amino acids. Germline CDR1 SGHRS, CDR2 YFSETQ. Trimming removed 0 bases at V and 5 bases at J, with 9 bases between. In DNA form, the CDR3 reads TGCGCCAGCAGCTTGGATGGAGGGCATCAGCCCCAGCATTTT. As protein: CASSLDGGHQPQHF.

A remark on this clone: Additional DNA sequences in this sample encode the identical CDR3. This sequence joins TRBV30 and TRBJ1-1; D is uncertain. V was trimmed by 0 bases and J by 2 bases, leaving 7 bases between them. The CDR3 runs 13 residues. Germline V CDR1 and CDR2: GTSNPN, SVGIG (reference sequence). CDR3 amino acids: CAWSVLQNTEAFF. CDR3 DNA: TGTGCCTGGAGTGTACTGCAAAACACTGAAGCTTTCTTT.

This clone was counted between two and nine times. The junction departs from germline at one end; a sequencing error may be responsible. The rearrangement links TRBV7-9 to TRBJ2-1; the D gene is possibly TRBD1 (5 bases). This CDR3 has 11 residues. The germline V gene encodes CDR1 SEHNR and CDR2 FQNEAQ (reference sequence). The CDR3 reads CSSRVASRKFF. In DNA, the CDR3 is TGTTCCAGCAGGGTAGCCTCTAGAAAGTTCTTC.

The chain recombines TRBV27 with TRBJ1-1; D gene ambiguous. V gave up 2 bases and J gave up 5 bases, with 9 bases separating them. From germline, CDR1 is MNHEY and CDR2 SMNVEV (reference sequence). This CDR3 is built from 13 residues. CDR3 coding DNA: TGTGCCAGCAGTTTAGTCGGAGGGACTGAAGCTTTCTTT. Its protein is CASSLVGGTEAFF.

On this clone: At the DNA level, this CDR3 is encoded by other sequences in the same sample as well. V gene TRBV9 combines with J gene TRBJ2-7; the match to TRBD1 covers 9 bases. The CDR3 runs to 14 residues. CDR1 and CDR2 from the germline V gene are SGDLS and YYNGEE. Losses at the gene ends were 3 bases for V and 3 bases for J; bases not matched to a gene: 4. In DNA, the CDR3 is TGTGCCAGCAGCGAGGGACAGGGCGGCTACGAGCAGTACTTC. Its protein product is CASSEGQGGYEQYF.